This T cell receptor beta chain originates from a study of OX40 agonist ivuxolimab in advanced cancers. The repertoire was sequenced with immunoSEQ multiplex PCR; TCRdb's copy has only in-frame clones and lacks some. The sample carries under 80,000 clones, around nine tenths recorded once. Germline V gives CDR1 SNHLY, CDR2 FYNNEI. CDR3 size: 14 residues. V lost 6 bases, J lost 4 bases, and 5 bases stayed unmatched. The sequencing here drew on CD4+ or CD8+ T cells sorted from blood, taken in a trial of the OX40 agonist ivuxolimab. The chain links TRBV2 to TRBJ1-4; 7 positions match TRBD1. The origin of this receptor is an adult with an advanced solid tumor such as melanoma, head and neck, liver or kidney cancer. The CDR3 nucleotides are TGTGCCAGCAGGGCGACAGGGATTAATGAAAAACTGTTTTTT. Its translation is CASRATGINEKLFF. Together with reference TRBV2 and TRBJ1-4, the CDR3 gives the full variable domain: EPEVTQTPSHQVTQMGQEVILRCVPISNHLYFYWYRQILGQKVEFLVSFYNNEISEKSEIFDDQFSVERPDGSNFTLKIRSTKLEDSAMYFCASRATGINEKLFFGSGTQLSVL.